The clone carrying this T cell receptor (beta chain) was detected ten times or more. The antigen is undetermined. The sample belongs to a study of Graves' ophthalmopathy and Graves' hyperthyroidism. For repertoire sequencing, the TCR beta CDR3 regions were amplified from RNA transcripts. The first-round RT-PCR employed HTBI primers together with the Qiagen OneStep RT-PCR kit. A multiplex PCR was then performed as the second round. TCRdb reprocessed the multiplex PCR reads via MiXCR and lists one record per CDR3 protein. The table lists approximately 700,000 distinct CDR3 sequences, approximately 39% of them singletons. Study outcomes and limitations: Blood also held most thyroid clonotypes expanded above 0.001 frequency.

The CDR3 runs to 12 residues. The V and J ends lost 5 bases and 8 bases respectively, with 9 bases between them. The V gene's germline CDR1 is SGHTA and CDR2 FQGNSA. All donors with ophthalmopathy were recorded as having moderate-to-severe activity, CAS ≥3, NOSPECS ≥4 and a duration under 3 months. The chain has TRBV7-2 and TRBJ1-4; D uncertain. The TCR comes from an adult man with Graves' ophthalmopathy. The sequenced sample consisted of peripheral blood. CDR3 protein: CASSPPSEKLFF. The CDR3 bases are TGTGCCAGCAGCCCACCCAGCGAAAAACTGTTTTTT.